This T cell receptor beta chain was obtained from a study of blood T cell repertoires in COVID-19. This table comes from immunoSEQ multiplex PCR, and its TCRdb copy is limited to in-frame clones, with some not included. The repertoire holds some 74,000 clones, more than 85% seen once, with 2% to 3% in the top ten. The CDR3 spans 15 residues. Trimming pared 1 base from V and 1 base from J, leaving 10 bases between. CDR1 is SGHDN, CDR2 FVKESK, per germline. The sample consisted of peripheral blood. The sequence was obtained from a man between 45 and 60 years old with COVID-19, enrolled during active disease. The J gene is TRBJ1-1, the V gene TRBV14, with D unresolved. The CDR3 region is CASSQVILANTEAFF. DNA for the CDR3: TGTGCCAGCAGCCAAGTGATCCTGGCGAACACTGAAGCTTTCTTT.